This T cell receptor beta chain was recovered during a study of identical twins. One entry per CDR3 protein results from TCRdb running MiXCR on the 5' RACE reads. The sample lists 400,000 to 650,000 distinct CDR3 sequences, less than 25% occurring once. Deletions cut 3 bases from V and 4 bases from J, with 19 bases between. Germline V gene sequence: CDR1 SGDLS, CDR2 YYNGEE. The CDR3 sequence is 16 residues long. Findings and caveats of the study: Researchers reported excess low generation probability among twin-shared out-of-frame alpha sequences. Weaker excess sharing between twins was seen in beta out-of-frame sequences.

About this clonotype: Its antigen is as yet unknown.

These data also featured in a second study, about T cells expressing NK-cell markers. That source notes: Of eight sequenced donors, seven were HCMV-seropositive and one HCMV-seronegative. In several experiments, sorting was restricted to alpha-beta TCR T cells by an anti-gamma-delta TCR antibody.

This chain uses TRBV9 with TRBJ2-5; maybe TRBD2 (6 bases). The sequence was obtained from a woman under 30 in good health. Source material: CD4+ T cells sorted from blood. As DNA, the CDR3 is TGTGCCAGCAGCGAGGCCCCTCGGGAGTTAAGAGAGACCCAGTACTTC. This sequence encodes CASSEAPRELRETQYF. Filled out from reference TRBV9 and TRBJ2-5, the complete variable domain reads DSGVTQTPKHLITATGQRVTLRCSPRSGDLSVYWYQQSLDQGLQFLIQYYNGEERAKGNILERFSAQQFPDLHSELNLSSLELGDSALYFCASSEAPRELRETQYFGPGTRLLVL.